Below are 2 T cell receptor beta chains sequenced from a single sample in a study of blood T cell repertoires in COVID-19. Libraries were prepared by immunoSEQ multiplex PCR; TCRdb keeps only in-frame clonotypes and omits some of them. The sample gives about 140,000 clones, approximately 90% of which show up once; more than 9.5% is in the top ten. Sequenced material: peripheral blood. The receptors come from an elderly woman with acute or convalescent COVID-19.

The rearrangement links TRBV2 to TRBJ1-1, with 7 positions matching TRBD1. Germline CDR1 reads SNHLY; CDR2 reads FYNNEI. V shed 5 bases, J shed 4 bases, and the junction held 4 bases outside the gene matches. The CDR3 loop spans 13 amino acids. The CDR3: CASSYTGATEAFF. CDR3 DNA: TGTGCCAGCAGTTATACAGGGGCCACTGAAGCTTTCTTT.

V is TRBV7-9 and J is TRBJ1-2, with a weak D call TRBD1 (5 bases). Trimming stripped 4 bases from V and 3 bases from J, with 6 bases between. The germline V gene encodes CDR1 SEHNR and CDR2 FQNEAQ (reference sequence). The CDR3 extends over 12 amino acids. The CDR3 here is CASSWGDYGYTF. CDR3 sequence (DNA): TGTGCCAGCAGCTGGGGGGACTATGGCTACACCTTC.